This T cell receptor beta chain was recovered during a study of T-cell memory formation after mild COVID-19. The overall study: Each donor largely had its own TCR clusters.

Points on this clonotype: The antigen remains undetermined.

The length of the CDR3 is 18 residues. Unmatched junction bases numbered 17, after V lost 4 bases and J lost 5 bases. 5'RACE with constant-segment primers built TCRalpha and TCRbeta cDNA libraries with UMIs. TCRdb re-derived calls from the 5' RACE reads in MiXCR, one entry per CDR3 protein. Of under 450,000 distinct CDR3 sequences in the sample, 14% were seen once. Findings of the study overall: Shrinking CD4+ clones were chiefly CM and EM; CD8+ ones were chiefly EMRA.

The sequence was obtained from a man between 18 and 35 years old who had mild COVID-19 (a few samples of this study predate the infection). Cell type and time point are not known. This chain joins TRBV12-3 or TRBV12-4 and TRBJ1-3; 7 nucleotides align to TRBD1. Sequencing used PBMCs or a T cell subset sorted from them (not recorded which). CDR3 nucleotides: TGTGCCAGCAGTTCCCTCTCGGGACAGTTCTATGCCCGAAACACCATATATTTT. Its protein is CASSSLSGQFYARNTIYF.